Reported below is one T cell receptor beta chain. The sample holds a few counts of this clonotype. Its antigen is not yet known. Base qualities are not recorded, but no much larger clone differs from it by a single base. The data are from a study of MAIT cells during Salmonella Paratyphi A infection (dated by TCRdb to 2017 to 2019). General notes on the study: Adult volunteers aged 18 to 60 ingested a single dose of 1-5x10^3 CFU of S. Paratyphi A strain NVGH308. Starting at diagnosis, the diagnosed volunteers took ciprofloxacin 500 mg twice daily for 14 days.

The label giving this sample's time point can be read as: before S. Paratyphi A challenge (baseline). MAIT cells, defined as Valpha7.2+ CD161+ T cells, were identified and sorted by flow cytometry. Circulating MAIT cell TCRbeta repertoires were profiled longitudinally in a handful of volunteers who developed enteric fever after controlled oral challenge with live Salmonella Paratyphi A. MAIT cell samples were contributed by each diagnosed volunteer at pre-infection, mid-infection and post-infection timepoints. A diagnosis of enteric fever required Paratyphi A bacteremia and/or a persistent fever above 38 degrees C that lasted more than 12 hours. Challenged volunteers were diagnosed with infection between day 4 and day 7 after challenge. For RNA extraction, roughly 5,000 to 10,000 MAIT cells from each sample were sorted straight into RNAqueous-Micro lysis buffer. Lymphoprep gradient centrifugation was used to isolate peripheral blood mononuclear cells from blood samples and leukocyte cones. Cells were sorted on either a BD FACSAria Fusion or a BD FACSAria III sorter.

Results the study describes overall, beyond this receptor: Although the availability of volunteer samples limited sample sizes, the sizes were judged adequate for detecting differences between groups. A significant decrease in the space occupied by over-represented MAIT clonotypes was found from baseline to mid-infection (roughly 0.17 to 0.10), whereas no significant post-infection difference was found. Diagnosed volunteers showed more expansion or contraction among top five MAIT clonotypes than healthy controls (about 0.5 versus 0.13), suggesting infection-driven repertoire reshaping. MAIT TRBV usage was found to be oligoclonal, with TRBV20 and TRBV6 favoured, and appeared to be unchanged by infection.

To prepare the library, 5' RACE was applied. TCRbeta was amplified in two rounds of PCR using Phusion High-Fidelity polymerase, and the primers added sample-specific barcodes. TCRbeta libraries were made through template-switch cDNA synthesis using SMARTScribe reverse transcriptase and a TRBC-specific primer. After barcoding, samples were pooled and then prepared using the NEBNext Ultra DNA Library Prep Kit for Illumina. Sequencing of the libraries took place on an Illumina MiSeq using the MiSeq reagent kit v2, 300 cycles. Under the source paper's analysis protocol: Reads were demultiplexed by barcode with Jemultiplexer and were aligned with MiTCR using default parameters. VDJtools removed non-functional sequences, and clonotypes were defined by amino acid sequence, with clonotype frequencies based on assigned sequence reads. Clonal space homeostasis binned clonotypes by frequency as over-represented (0.05-1), large, medium and small. TCRdb handled the public reads itself, with Q25 trimming in fastp and clone calling in MiXCR, and kept productive beta chains. Each entry is one CDR3 protein sequence, shown with its most common DNA and genes. The V and J calls here are based on TCRdb, not the publication. For this sample there are hundreds of distinct CDR3 sequences; around 40% appear just once. More than 35% of the sample belongs to the ten largest clones.

V is shortened by 7 bases, J by 5 bases, and the region joining them spans 23 bases. According to the germline V gene (reference sequence), CDR1 reads DFQATT and CDR2 reads SNEGSKA. Measured from the cysteine to the phenylalanine, the CDR3 is 15 residues long. Just CDR3 DNA is preserved here, 45 bases in frame from base 1. This sample comprised MAIT cells from blood, obtained at the first sampling point of the challenge study. Recombination linked TRBV20-1 to TRBJ2-5, with the D gene uncertain. The clonotype originates from a person aged 18 to 75 who was deliberately infected with Salmonella Paratyphi A in a paratyphoid fever challenge study. The bases read TGCAGTGTGAGAACCAGCGCTCTCGAGTCGGAGACCCAGTACTTC. Its product reads: CSVRTSALESETQYF.